This T cell receptor (beta chain) appears in the sequencing data of a study of blood T cell repertoires in COVID-19 (TCRdb year 2020). Some background on the complete study: Samples covering the acute and convalescent phases of COVID-19 were provided by collaborators in the United States, Italy and Spain. The samples were drawn from the first 160 participants of the ongoing ImmuneRACE study and from 950 to 1,500 subjects provided by 6 global collaborators. The repertoires were released in a freely available public database intended as a resource for research on the immune response to SARS-CoV-2. The sample metadata nearly always contained a de-identified subject ID, COVID-19 status, age in years and sex. The dataset comprised deeply sampled blood TCRbeta repertoires from subjects exposed to, actively infected with, or recovered from COVID-19. The prospective study material was composed of cDNA or gDNA derived from T cells, B-cell-depleted T cells, or PBMCs. Where available, HLA class I and class II types were taken from metadata supplied by the sample provider and were not determined by assay-based typing.

What the authors observed across the whole study: The quantity of clinical and demographic metadata differed by source and by participant and was supplied without curation.

V trim: 5 bases; J trim: 1 base; unmatched bases: 5. The CDR3 sequence holds 15 residues, the cysteine and phenylalanine included. The sequence is cut down to CDR3 DNA, 45 bases in frame from base 1. The CDR1 and CDR2 encoded by the germline V gene (reference sequence) are LNHDA and SQIVND. The immunoSEQ Assay, a bias-controlled multiplex PCR, was used to amplify TCRbeta CDR3 regions from genomic DNA. As for the original processing: The number of nucleated cells in each sample was estimated from the amplification of reference gene primers within the assay. To quantify the absolute abundance of each unique TCRbeta CDR3 rearrangement, sequence reads were collapsed and filtered. For each sample, productive Simpson clonality was calculated as the square root of Simpson's diversity index over productive rearrangements. TCRdb retrieved this table from immuneACCESS and kept in-frame rearrangements only. Not all clones are present; in checked studies, unresolved V genes account for under half, and no reason is known for the remainder. The V and J calls and the clone size are those of that table, but D and trimming were determined from the DNA. This sample comprises around 130,000 clones, about 80% of them detected only once. Around 8% of the sample rests with the top ten.

Whole blood was collected in K2EDTA tubes by collaborating institutions according to the institutions' own protocols. For TCRbeta analysis, collaborator samples were shipped as frozen whole blood, as isolated PBMCs, or as DNA extracted from either sample type. A word on this clone: No cognate antigen has been identified for it. Base qualities are not at hand, and no much larger clone is one base apart.

The chain is assembled from TRBV19 and TRBJ2-5, with 9 bases in between that match TRBD2. The sample comprised peripheral blood. The sequence derives from a human donor in a cohort sampled during active COVID-19. The nucleotide sequence is TGTGCCAGTAGTCCCTATAGCGGGGGCCAAGAGACCCAGTACTTC. It codes for CASSPYSGGQETQYF.